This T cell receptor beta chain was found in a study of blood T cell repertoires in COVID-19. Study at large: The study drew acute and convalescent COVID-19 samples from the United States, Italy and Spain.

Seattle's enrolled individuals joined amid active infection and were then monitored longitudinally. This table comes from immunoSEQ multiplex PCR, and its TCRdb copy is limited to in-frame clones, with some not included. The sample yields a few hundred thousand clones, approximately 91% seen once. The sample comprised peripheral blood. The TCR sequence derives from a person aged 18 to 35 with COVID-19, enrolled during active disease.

As DNA, the CDR3 is TGTGCCAGCAGCCAATGGAGCGGGAGGGTCCACAATGAGCAGTTCTTC. Translated, it gives CASSQWSGRVHNEQFF. V usage is TRBV14 and J usage is TRBJ2-1; 10 bases line up with TRBD2. The CDR3 contains 16 residues. V dropped 2 bases and J dropped 5; count of bases not matched to a gene: 6. Germline lookup yields CDR1 SGHDN and CDR2 FVKESK. The complete variable domain, with remaining parts taken from reference TRBV14 and TRBJ2-1, reads EAGVTQFPSHSVIEKGQTVTLRCDPISGHDNLYWYRRVMGKEIKFLLHFVKESKQDESGMPNNRFLAERTGGTYSTLKVQPAELEDSGVYFCASSQWSGRVHNEQFFGPGTRLTVL.